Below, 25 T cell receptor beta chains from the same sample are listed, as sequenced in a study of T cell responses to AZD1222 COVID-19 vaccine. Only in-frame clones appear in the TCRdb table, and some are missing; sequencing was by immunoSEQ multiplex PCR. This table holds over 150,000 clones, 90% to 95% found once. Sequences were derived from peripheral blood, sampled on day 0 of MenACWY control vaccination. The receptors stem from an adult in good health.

In DNA, the CDR3 is TGCGCCAGCAGCCAAAACAGGGGGCGGAACACTGAAGCTTTCTTT. Translated, it gives CASSQNRGRNTEAFF. The V gene is TRBV4-1, the J gene TRBJ1-1; 9 bases are shared with TRBD1. Germline loops: CDR1 MGHRA, CDR2 YSYEKL. V dropped 2 bases and J dropped 1; count of bases not matched to a gene: 2. The CDR3 contains 15 residues.

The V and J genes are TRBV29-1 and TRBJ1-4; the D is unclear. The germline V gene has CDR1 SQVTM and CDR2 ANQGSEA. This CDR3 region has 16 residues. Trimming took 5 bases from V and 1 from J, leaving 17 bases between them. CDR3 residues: CSVYSRVKGTNEKLFF. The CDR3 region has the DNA TGCAGCGTTTACTCTCGGGTGAAGGGAACTAATGAAAAACTGTTTTTT.

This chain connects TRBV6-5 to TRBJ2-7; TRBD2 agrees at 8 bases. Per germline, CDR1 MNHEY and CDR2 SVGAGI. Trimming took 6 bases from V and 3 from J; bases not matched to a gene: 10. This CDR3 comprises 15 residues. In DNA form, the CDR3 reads TGTGCCAGCAGAGGGCCGGTAGCGGGACTCTACGAGCAGTACTTC. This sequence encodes CASRGPVAGLYEQYF.

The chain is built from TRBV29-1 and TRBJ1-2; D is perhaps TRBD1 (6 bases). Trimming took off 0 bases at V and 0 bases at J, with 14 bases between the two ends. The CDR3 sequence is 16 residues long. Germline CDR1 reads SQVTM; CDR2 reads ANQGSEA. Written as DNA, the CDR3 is TGCAGCGTTGAAGATATAGGGGGAGAGTCTAACTATGGCTACACCTTC. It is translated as CSVEDIGGESNYGYTF.

CDR3 bases: TGTGCCAGCAGTTTTGGGGGGCCGGAGCAGTACTTC. Encoded protein: CASSFGGPEQYF. The rearrangement joins TRBV12-3 or TRBV12-4 to TRBJ2-7; either TRBD1 or TRBD2 may supply D (6 bases each). The CDR3 runs to 12 residues. V was shortened by 3 bases and J by 7 bases, with 10 bases between the two germline ends.

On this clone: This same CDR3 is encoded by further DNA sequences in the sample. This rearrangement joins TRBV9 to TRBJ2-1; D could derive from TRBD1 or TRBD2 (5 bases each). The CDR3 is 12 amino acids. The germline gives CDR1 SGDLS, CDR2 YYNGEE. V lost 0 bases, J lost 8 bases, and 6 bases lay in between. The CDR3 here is CASSVVGDEQFF. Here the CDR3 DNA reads TGTGCCAGCAGCGTAGTGGGGGATGAGCAGTTCTTC.

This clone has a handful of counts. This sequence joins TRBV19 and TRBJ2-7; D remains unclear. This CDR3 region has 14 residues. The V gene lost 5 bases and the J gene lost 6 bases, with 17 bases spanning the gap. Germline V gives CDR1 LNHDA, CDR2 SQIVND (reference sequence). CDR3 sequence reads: CASSPSPAFAEQYF. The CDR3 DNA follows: TGTGCCAGTAGTCCCTCCCCGGCTTTCGCCGAGCAGTACTTC.

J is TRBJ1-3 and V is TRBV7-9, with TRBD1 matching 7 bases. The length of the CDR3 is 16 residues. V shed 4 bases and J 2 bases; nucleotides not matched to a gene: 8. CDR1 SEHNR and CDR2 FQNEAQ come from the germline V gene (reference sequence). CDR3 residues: CASSSYDRDAGNTIYF. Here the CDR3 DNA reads TGTGCCAGCAGCTCGTACGACAGGGACGCTGGAAACACCATATATTTT.

CDR3 nucleotide sequence: TGTGCCAGCAGCTTCCCAGGGGGGATTGACACCGGGGAGCTGTTTTTT. Its translation is CASSFPGGIDTGELFF. The gene calls are TRBV11-3 and TRBJ2-2; D may be TRBD1 (7 bases). The CDR3 is 16 amino acids. Per the germline V gene, CDR1 is SGHNT and CDR2 is YENEEA. V gave up 3 bases and J gave up 3 bases, with 14 bases separating them.

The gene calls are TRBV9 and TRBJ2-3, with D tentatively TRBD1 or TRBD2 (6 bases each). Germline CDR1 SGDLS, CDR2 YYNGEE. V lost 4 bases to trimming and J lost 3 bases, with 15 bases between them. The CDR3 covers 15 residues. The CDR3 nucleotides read TGTGCCAGCAGCCCATTTACAGGGAGGACAGATACGCAGTATTTT. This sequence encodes CASSPFTGRTDTQYF.

The CDR3 DNA follows: TGTGCCAGCAGCAAAAACGGACCGAGAGCCTCCGGGGAGCTGTTTTTT. As protein: CASSKNGPRASGELFF. V gene TRBV7-2 combines with J gene TRBJ2-2; D unclear. The CDR3 covers 16 residues. The V gene lost 5 bases and the J gene lost 6 bases, with 19 bases spanning the gap. Germline V gene data show CDR1 as SGHTA and CDR2 as FQGNSA.

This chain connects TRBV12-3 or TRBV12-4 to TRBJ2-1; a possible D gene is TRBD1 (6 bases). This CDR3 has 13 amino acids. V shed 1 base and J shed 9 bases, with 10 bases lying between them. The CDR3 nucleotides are TGTGCCAGCAGTTTAGGACCGGACAGTGAGCAGTTCTTC. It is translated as CASSLGPDSEQFF.

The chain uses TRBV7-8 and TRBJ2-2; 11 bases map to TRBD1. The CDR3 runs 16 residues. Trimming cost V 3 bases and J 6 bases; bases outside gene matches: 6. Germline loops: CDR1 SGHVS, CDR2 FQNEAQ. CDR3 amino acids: CASSFRDRGAAGELFF. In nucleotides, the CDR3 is TGTGCCAGCAGCTTCAGGGACAGGGGGGCAGCCGGGGAGCTGTTTTTT.

The CDR3 reads CAWGNSNRAPDTQYF. In DNA form, the CDR3 reads TGTGCCTGGGGGAACTCAAATCGAGCCCCAGATACGCAGTATTTT. The V and J genes are TRBV30 and TRBJ2-3; D uncertain. This CDR3 comprises 15 residues. Germline lookup yields CDR1 GTSNPN and CDR2 SVGIG (reference sequence). V was trimmed by 5 bases and J by 4 bases, leaving 19 bases between them.

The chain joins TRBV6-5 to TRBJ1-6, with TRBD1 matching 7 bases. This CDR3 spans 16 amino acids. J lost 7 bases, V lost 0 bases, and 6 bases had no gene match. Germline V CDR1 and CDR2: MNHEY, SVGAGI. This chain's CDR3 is CASSYSFAGGNSPLHF. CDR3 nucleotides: TGTGCCAGCAGTTACTCGTTCGCAGGGGGGAATTCACCCCTCCACTTT.

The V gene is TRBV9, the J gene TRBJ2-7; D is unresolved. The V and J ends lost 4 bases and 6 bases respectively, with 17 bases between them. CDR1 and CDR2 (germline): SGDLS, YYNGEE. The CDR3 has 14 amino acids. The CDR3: CASSTGSWAGEQYF. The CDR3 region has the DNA TGTGCCAGCAGCACGGGCAGTTGGGCTGGCGAGCAGTACTTC.

As DNA, the CDR3 is TGCAGCGTTGAAGATCCGGGAGCCAAAAACATTCAGTACTTC. Its protein is CSVEDPGAKNIQYF. The V and J genes are TRBV29-1 and TRBJ2-4; D ambiguous. Trimming removed 0 bases at V and 0 bases at J, with 6 bases between. CDR3 length: 14 residues. From germline, CDR1 is SQVTM and CDR2 ANQGSEA.

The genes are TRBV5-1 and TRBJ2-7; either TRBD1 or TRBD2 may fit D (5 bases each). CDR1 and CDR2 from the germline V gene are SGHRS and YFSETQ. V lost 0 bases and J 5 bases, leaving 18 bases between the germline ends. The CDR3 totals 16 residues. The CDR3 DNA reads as TGCGCCAGCAGCTTGGAAGGGCGGACATATAGCGACGAGCAGTACTTC. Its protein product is CASSLEGRTYSDEQYF.

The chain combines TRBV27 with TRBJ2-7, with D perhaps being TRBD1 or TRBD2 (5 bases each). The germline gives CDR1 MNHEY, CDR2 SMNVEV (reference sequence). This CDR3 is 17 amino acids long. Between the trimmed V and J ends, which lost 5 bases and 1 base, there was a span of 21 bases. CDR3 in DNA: TGTGCCAGCAGTCCTAGACCAGGGACGTTCCGATCCTACGAGCAGTACTTC. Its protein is CASSPRPGTFRSYEQYF.

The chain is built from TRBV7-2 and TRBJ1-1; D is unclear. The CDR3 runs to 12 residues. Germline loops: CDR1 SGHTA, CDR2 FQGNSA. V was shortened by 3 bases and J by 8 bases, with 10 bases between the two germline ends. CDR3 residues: CASSLKRMEAFF. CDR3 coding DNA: TGTGCCAGCAGCTTGAAGAGGATGGAAGCTTTCTTT.

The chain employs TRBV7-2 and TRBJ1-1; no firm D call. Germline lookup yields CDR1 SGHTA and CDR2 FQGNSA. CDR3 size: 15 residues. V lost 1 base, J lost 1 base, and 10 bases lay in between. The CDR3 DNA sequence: TGTGCCAGCAGCTTAGGGGGAGGAAGGAACACTGAAGCTTTCTTT. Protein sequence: CASSLGGGRNTEAFF.

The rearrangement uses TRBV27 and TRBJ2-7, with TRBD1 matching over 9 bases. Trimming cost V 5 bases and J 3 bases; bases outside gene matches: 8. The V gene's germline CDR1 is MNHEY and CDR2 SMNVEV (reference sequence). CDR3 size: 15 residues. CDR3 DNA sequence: TGTGCCAGCAGTCGGACAGGGGAGCGGAGCTACGAGCAGTACTTC. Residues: CASSRTGERSYEQYF.

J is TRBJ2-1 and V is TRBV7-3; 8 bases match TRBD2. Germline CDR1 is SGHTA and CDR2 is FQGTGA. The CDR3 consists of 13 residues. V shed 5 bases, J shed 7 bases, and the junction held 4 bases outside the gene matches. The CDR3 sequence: CASSEGLGNEQFF. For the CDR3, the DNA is TGTGCCAGCAGCGAGGGACTAGGGAATGAGCAGTTCTTC. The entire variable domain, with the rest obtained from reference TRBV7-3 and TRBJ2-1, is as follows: GAGVSQTPSNKVTEKGKYVELRCDPISGHTALYWYRQSLGQGPEFLIYFQGTGAADDSGLPNDRFFAVRPEGSVSTLKIQRTERGDSAVYLCASSEGLGNEQFFGPGTRLTVL.

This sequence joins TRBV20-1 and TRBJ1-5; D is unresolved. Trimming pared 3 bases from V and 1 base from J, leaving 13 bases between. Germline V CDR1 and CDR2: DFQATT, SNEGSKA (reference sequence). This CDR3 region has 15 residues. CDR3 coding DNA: TGCAGTGCTAGTGCCGGGGAGAACAGCAATCAGCCCCAGCATTTT. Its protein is CSASAGENSNQPQHF.

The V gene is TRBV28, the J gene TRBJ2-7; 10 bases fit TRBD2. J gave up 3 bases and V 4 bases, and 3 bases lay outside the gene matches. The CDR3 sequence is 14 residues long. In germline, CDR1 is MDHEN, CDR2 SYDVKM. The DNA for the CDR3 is TGTGCCAGCAGTTCTTGGACTAGCGGCTACGAGCAGTACTTC. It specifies CASSSWTSGYEQYF.